One and the same sample provided the 20 T cell receptor beta chains below, sequenced in a study of T cell repertoires in cytomegalovirus infection. TCRdb ran MiXCR on the reads and lists one entry per CDR3 protein. This table holds approximately 110,000 distinct CDR3 sequences, approximately 28% found once. The antigens for these receptors are not known. The sample consisted of CD8+ T cells from cultured PBMCs, taken from culture after CMV antigen stimulation. Every receptor here comes from a human donor in good health (CMV status not recorded). Some clones in this sample may be carry-over from other donors' samples.

The rearrangement links TRBV28 to TRBJ2-2, with TRBD1 matching over 7 bases. The CDR3 loop spans 16 amino acids. Per the germline V gene, CDR1 is MDHEN and CDR2 is SYDVKM. V gave up 2 bases and J gave up 4 bases; unmatched junction bases: 7. The CDR3 nucleotides read TGTGCCAGCAGTTTAATTCCAGGGGGTGCCACCGGGGAGCTGTTTTTT. It translates to CASSLIPGGATGELFF.

This chain uses TRBV19 with TRBJ2-7; D is unresolved. V lost 5 bases and J lost 3, with 11 bases in between. The V gene's germline CDR1 is LNHDA and CDR2 SQIVND (reference sequence). This CDR3 has 13 residues. The CDR3 region is CASSADTDYEQYF. CDR3 nucleotides: TGTGCCAGTAGTGCCGACACGGACTACGAGCAGTACTTC.

The chain employs TRBV3-1 and TRBJ1-2; unclear D gene. Germline V gene lookup returns CDR1 LGHDT and CDR2 YNNKEL (reference sequence). The length of the CDR3 is 13 residues. Trimming stripped 5 bases from V and 4 bases from J, with 11 bases between. CDR3 amino acids: CASSSQQTYGYTF. CDR3 nucleotide sequence: TGTGCCAGCAGCTCCCAGCAAACCTATGGCTACACCTTC.

The chain recombines TRBV6-4 with TRBJ2-1; 14 bases are a match to TRBD2. With V trimmed by 6 bases and J by 8 bases, 6 bases remained unmatched. This CDR3 comprises 15 residues. CDR1 and CDR2 from the germline V gene are MRHNA and SNTAGT. The CDR3 coding sequence is TGTGCCAGCAGGGAGACTAGCGGGGGGGCGTATGAGCAGTTCTTC. This sequence encodes CASRETSGGAYEQFF.

There are a few counts of this clonotype. This chain joins TRBV15 and TRBJ1-1, with unresolved D. The CDR3 runs to 13 residues. Germline V gives CDR1 LNHNV, CDR2 YYDKDF (reference sequence). Trimming took 0 bases from V and 5 from J, leaving 7 bases between them. CDR3 residues: CATSREALTEAFF. For the CDR3, the DNA is TGTGCCACCAGCAGAGAGGCGCTAACTGAAGCTTTCTTT. The whole variable domain, remainder taken from reference TRBV15 and TRBJ1-1, is DAMVIQNPRYQVTQFGKPVTLSCSQTLNHNVMYWYQQKSSQAPKLLFHYYDKDFNNEADTPDNFQSRRPNTSFCFLDIRSPGLGDTAMYLCATSREALTEAFFGQGTRLTVV.

The chain recombines TRBV27 with TRBJ2-1, with TRBD2 matching over 7 bases. From germline, CDR1 is MNHEY and CDR2 SMNVEV (reference sequence). The length of the CDR3 is 17 residues. The J segment lost 4 bases and the V segment lost 0 bases, leaving 9 bases of the junction unmatched. The CDR3 region is CASSLSAGSLVYNEQFF. The CDR3 coding sequence is TGTGCCAGCAGTTTATCAGCGGGGAGTCTCGTATACAATGAGCAGTTCTTC.

The rearrangement uses TRBV18 and TRBJ1-2; D is unclear. Germline V CDR1 and CDR2: KGHSH, LQKENI. The V end lost 1 base, the J end lost 4 bases, and 10 bases lay between the germline ends. The CDR3 runs to 14 residues. CDR3 DNA: TGTGCCAGCTCACCACGGTTAGGGTTCTATGGCTACACCTTC. Its translation is CASSPRLGFYGYTF.

This clonotype has a handful of counts. The V gene is TRBV19, the J gene TRBJ1-5; D uncertain. The length of the CDR3 is 17 residues. V lost 2 bases to trimming and J lost 0 bases, with 14 bases between them. Germline CDR1 reads LNHDA; CDR2 reads SQIVND (reference sequence). The CDR3 region has the DNA TGTGCCAGTAGTATAAGCTCTGGACGGTATAGCAATCAGCCCCAGCATTTT. Its protein is CASSISSGRYSNQPQHF.

CDR3 DNA: TGTGCCAGCAGTTTACATGGGGGTGGGCGCGAGCAGTACTTC. Its translation is CASSLHGGGREQYF. This chain links TRBV27 with TRBJ2-7; possibly TRBD1 or TRBD2 for D (5 bases each). The germline V and J ends were trimmed by 2 bases and 6 bases, with 14 bases remaining between them. This CDR3 has 14 residues. Germline loops: CDR1 MNHEY, CDR2 SMNVEV (reference sequence).

V gene TRBV7-2 combines with J gene TRBJ1-1; TRBD1 is a possible D gene (6 bases). Trimming cost V 3 bases and J 6 bases, with 23 bases left between them. Germline values: CDR1 SGHTA, CDR2 FQGNSA. The CDR3 covers 17 residues. The CDR3: CASSFTPGHVIKAEAFF. CDR3 nucleotide sequence: TGTGCCAGCAGCTTTACTCCGGGACATGTTATCAAAGCTGAAGCTTTCTTT. Full variable domain (remainder filled in from reference TRBV7-2 and TRBJ1-1): GAGVSQSPSNKVTEKGKDVELRCDPISGHTALYWYRQSLGQGLEFLIYFQGNSAPDKSGLPSDRFSAERTGGSVSTLTIQRTQQEDSAVYLCASSFTPGHVIKAEAFFGQGTRLTVV.

Worth noting for this clonotype: At one boundary the junction diverges from the germline segment, which might be a read error. This chain uses TRBV28 with TRBJ2-1; D may be TRBD2 (6 bases). The CDR3 extends over 15 amino acids. CDR1 is MDHEN, CDR2 SYDVKM, per germline. In DNA form, the CDR3 reads TGTGCCAGCAGCTTATGGGGGGATTCCTACAATGAGCAGTTCTTC. This translates into CASSLWGDSYNEQFF.

This clonotype was counted only a few times. The chain combines TRBV7-9 with TRBJ1-1; the D gene is possibly TRBD1 (5 bases). Per germline, CDR1 SEHNR and CDR2 FQNEAQ (reference sequence). V was pared by 7 bases and J by 4 bases, with 16 bases between. This CDR3 contains 14 residues. Here the CDR3 reads CASIIAGGITEAFF. The DNA for the CDR3 is TGTGCCAGCATCATAGCCGGGGGGATCACTGAAGCTTTCTTT.

The chain is built from TRBV5-1 and TRBJ2-1; TRBD1 is a possible D gene (5 bases). Germline V gene sequence: CDR1 SGHRS, CDR2 YFSETQ. V was pared by 7 bases and J by 1 base, with 15 bases between. The CDR3 totals 15 residues. CDR3 loop: CASLRTRGSYNEQFF. Written as DNA, the CDR3 is TGCGCCAGCCTTCGGACACGAGGATCCTACAATGAGCAGTTCTTC.

This chain connects TRBV7-9 to TRBJ2-1, with 9 bases aligning to TRBD1. Germline loops: CDR1 SEHNR, CDR2 FQNEAQ (reference sequence). This CDR3 has 15 residues. V was clipped by 5 bases and J by 12 bases; unmatched bases: 14. The CDR3 region is CASSPPVLRQGGQFF. CDR3 in DNA: TGTGCCAGCAGCCCCCCTGTACTTCGACAGGGGGGGCAGTTCTTC.

This chain uses TRBV30 with TRBJ2-7, with 9 bases matching TRBD1. J lost 5 bases, V lost 5 bases, and 13 bases had no gene match. Germline V gives CDR1 GTSNPN, CDR2 SVGIG (reference sequence). CDR3 length: 15 amino acids. The CDR3 region has the DNA TGTGCCTGGGGAGTCGGACAGGGGCAATCCAACGAGCAGTACTTC. Its translation: CAWGVGQGQSNEQYF.

This rearrangement joins TRBV5-6 to TRBJ2-1, with TRBD1 identical over 9 bases. The V gene's germline CDR1 is SGHDT and CDR2 YYEEEE. The CDR3 has 14 residues. The ends lost 4 bases at V and 7 bases at J; junction bases unmatched: 6. The DNA of the CDR3 is TGTGCCAGCAGCCCGGACAGGGGTTCGAATGAGCAGTTCTTC. It yields the protein CASSPDRGSNEQFF.

This clonotype was seen a few times. The chain recombines TRBV6-5 with TRBJ2-1; weak D call: TRBD2 (6 bases). Trimming removed 2 bases from V and 8 bases from J, with 13 bases in between. CDR1 MNHEY and CDR2 SVGAGI come from the germline V gene. The CDR3 spans 14 residues. DNA for the CDR3: TGTGCCAGCAGTTACACCACCGGGAGACATGAGCAGTTCTTC. Translated: CASSYTTGRHEQFF.

This clonotype was recorded at least ten times. The V and J genes are TRBV12-3 or TRBV12-4 and TRBJ2-3; D gene unclear. The CDR3 is made up of 14 amino acids. Trimming left V 5 bases short and J 0 bases short, with 9 bases between. The CDR3 is CASSHASSTDTQYF. CDR3 nucleotides: TGTGCCAGCAGTCACGCCTCTAGCACAGATACGCAGTATTTT.

This clonotype has a count of ten or more. The chain carries TRBV7-2 and TRBJ2-5; unclear D gene. The germline gives CDR1 SGHTA, CDR2 FQGNSA. The V and J ends lost 1 base and 7 bases respectively, with 13 bases between them. The length of the CDR3 is 14 residues. The CDR3 region has the DNA TGTGCCAGCAGCTTAGAGCTAACGATGGGGACCCAGTACTTC. Residues: CASSLELTMGTQYF.

This clonotype showed up just a few times. CDR3 protein: CSARETSGGPRGETQYF. As DNA, the CDR3 is TGCAGTGCTAGAGAAACTAGCGGGGGGCCCCGTGGGGAGACCCAGTACTTC. The J gene is TRBJ2-5, the V gene TRBV20-1; 12 bases map to TRBD2. The germline CDR1 and CDR2 sequences are DFQATT and SNEGSKA (reference sequence). The V gene end was trimmed by 0 bases and the J gene end by 5 bases; junction bases not matched to a gene: 10. The CDR3 sequence is 17 residues long.